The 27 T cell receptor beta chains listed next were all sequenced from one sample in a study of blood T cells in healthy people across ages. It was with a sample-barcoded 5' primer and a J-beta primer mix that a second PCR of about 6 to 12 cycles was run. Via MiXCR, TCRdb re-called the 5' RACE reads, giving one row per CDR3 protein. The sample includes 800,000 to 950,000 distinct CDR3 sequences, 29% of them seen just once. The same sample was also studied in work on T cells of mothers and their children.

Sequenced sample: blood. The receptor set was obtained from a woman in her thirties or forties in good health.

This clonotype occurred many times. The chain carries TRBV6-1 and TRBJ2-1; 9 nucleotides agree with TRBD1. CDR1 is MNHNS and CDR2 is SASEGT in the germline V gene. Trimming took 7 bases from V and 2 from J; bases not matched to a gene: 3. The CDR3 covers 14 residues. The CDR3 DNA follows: TGTGCCAGCACGGACAGGGGCACCTACAATGAGCAGTTCTTC. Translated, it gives CASTDRGTYNEQFF.

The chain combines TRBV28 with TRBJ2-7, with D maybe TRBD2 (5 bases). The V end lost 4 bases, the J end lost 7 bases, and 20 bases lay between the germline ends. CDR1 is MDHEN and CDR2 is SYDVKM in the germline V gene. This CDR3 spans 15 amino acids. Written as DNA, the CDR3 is TGTGCCAGCAGTTCGGGATACAATAATTGGCAGGAGCAGTACTTC. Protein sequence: CASSSGYNNWQEQYF. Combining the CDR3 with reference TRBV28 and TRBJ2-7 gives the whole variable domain DVKVTQSSRYLVKRTGEKVFLECVQDMDHENMFWYRQDPGLGLRLIYFSYDVKMKEKGDIPEGYSVSREKKERFSLILESASTNQTSMYLCASSSGYNNWQEQYFGPGTRLTVT.

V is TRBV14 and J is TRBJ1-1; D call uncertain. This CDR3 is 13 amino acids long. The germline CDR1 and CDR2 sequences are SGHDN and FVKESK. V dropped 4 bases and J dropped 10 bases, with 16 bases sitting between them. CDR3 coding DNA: TGTGCCAGCAGCCCCGGAGACGGTTGGGTAGCTTTCTTT. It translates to CASSPGDGWVAFF.

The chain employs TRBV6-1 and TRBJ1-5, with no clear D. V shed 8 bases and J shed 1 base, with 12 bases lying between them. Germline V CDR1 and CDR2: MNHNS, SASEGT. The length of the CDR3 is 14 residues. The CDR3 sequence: CASVAVWSNQPQHF. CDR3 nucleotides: TGTGCCAGCGTTGCCGTTTGGAGCAATCAGCCCCAGCATTTT.

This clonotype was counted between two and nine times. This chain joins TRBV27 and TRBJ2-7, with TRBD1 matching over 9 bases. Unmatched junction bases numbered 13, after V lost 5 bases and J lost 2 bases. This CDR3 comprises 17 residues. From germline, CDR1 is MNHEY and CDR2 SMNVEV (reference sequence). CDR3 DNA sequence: TGTGCCAGCAGTCCCCGGGACAGGGAGTTTCCCCCCTACGAGCAGTACTTC. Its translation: CASSPRDREFPPYEQYF.

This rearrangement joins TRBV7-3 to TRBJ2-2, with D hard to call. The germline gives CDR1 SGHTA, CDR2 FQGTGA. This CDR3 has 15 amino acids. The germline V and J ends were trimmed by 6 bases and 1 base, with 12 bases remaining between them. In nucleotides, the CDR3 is TGTGCCAGCAGGGCGCAGGCCCTGAACACCGGGGAGCTGTTTTTT. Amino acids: CASRAQALNTGELFF.

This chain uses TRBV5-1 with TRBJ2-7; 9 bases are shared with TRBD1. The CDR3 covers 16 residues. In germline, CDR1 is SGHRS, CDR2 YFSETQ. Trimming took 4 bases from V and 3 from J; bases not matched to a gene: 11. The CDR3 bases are TGCGCCAGCAGCCAAGGACAGGGGCTAAACTTCTACGAGCAGTACTTC. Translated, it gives CASSQGQGLNFYEQYF.

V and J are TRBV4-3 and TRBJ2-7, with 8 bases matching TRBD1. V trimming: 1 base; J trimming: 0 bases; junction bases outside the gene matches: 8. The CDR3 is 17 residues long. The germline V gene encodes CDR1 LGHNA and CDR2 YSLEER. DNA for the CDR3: TGCGCCAGCAGCCAAGGCGGGACAGGCAGAAGCTCCTACGAGCAGTACTTC. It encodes CASSQGGTGRSSYEQYF.

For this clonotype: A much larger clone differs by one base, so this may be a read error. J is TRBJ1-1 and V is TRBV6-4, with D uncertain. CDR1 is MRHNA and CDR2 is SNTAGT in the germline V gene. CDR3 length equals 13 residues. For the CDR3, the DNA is TGTGCCAGCAGTGAGGCTGTGAACACTGAAACTTTCTTT. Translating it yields CASSEAVNTETFF.

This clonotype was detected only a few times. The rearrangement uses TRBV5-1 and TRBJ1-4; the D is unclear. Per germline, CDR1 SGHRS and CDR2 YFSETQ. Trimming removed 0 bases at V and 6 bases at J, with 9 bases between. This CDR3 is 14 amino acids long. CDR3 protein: CASSLDGLHEKLFF. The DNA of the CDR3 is TGCGCCAGCAGCTTGGACGGACTGCATGAAAAACTGTTTTTT. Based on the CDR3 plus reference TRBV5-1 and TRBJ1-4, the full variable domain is KAGVTQTPRYLIKTRGQQVTLSCSPISGHRSVSWYQQTPGQGLQFLFEYFSETQRNKGNFPGRFSGRQFSNSRSEMNVSTLELGDSALYLCASSLDGLHEKLFFGSGTQLSVL.

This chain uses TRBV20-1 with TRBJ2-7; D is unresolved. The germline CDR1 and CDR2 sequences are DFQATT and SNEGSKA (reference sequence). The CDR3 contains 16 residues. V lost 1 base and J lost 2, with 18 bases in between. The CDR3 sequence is CSARGLERLNPYEQYF. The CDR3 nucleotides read TGCAGTGCTAGAGGGCTAGAAAGGCTTAACCCCTACGAGCAGTACTTC.

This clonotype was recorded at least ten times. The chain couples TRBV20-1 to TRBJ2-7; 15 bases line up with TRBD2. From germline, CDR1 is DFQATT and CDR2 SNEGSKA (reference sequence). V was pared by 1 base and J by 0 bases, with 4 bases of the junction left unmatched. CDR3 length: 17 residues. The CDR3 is CSARGGLAGGFSYEQYF. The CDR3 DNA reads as TGCAGTGCTAGAGGGGGACTAGCGGGGGGCTTCTCCTACGAGCAGTACTTC.

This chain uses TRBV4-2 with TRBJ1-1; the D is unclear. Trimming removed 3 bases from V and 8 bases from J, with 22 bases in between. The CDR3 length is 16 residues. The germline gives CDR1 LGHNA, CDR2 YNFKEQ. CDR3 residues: CASSHPGRGSSLEAFF. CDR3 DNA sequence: TGTGCCAGCAGCCACCCGGGGAGAGGGTCCTCCCTGGAAGCTTTCTTT.

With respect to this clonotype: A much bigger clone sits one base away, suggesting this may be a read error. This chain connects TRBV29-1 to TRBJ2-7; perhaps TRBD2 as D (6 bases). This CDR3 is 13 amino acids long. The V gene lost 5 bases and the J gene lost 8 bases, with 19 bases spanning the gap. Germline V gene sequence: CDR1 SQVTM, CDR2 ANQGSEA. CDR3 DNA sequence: TGCAGCGTTCAAAGAGGGACTGAGAGGCAGCAGTACTTC. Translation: CSVQRGTERQQYF.

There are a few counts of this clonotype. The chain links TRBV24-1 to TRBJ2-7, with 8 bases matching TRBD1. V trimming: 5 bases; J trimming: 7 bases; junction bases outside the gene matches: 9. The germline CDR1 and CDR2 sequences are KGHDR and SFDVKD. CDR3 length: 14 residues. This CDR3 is CATSAGGGFNEQYF. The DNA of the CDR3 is TGTGCCACCAGTGCAGGGGGCGGCTTCAATGAGCAGTACTTC.

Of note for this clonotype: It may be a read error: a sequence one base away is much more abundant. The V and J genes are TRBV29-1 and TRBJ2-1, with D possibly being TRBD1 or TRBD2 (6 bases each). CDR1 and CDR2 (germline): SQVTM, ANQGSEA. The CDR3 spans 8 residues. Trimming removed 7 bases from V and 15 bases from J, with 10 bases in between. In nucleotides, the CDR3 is TGCAGCGGTGGGGGGCGGTTCTTC. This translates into CSGGGRFF.

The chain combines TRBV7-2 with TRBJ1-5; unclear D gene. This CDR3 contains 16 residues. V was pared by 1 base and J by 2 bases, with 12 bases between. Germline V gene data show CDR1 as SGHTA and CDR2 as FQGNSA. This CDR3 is CASSLGPREGNQPQHF. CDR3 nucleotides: TGTGCCAGCAGCTTAGGGCCCCGGGAGGGCAATCAGCCCCAGCATTTT.

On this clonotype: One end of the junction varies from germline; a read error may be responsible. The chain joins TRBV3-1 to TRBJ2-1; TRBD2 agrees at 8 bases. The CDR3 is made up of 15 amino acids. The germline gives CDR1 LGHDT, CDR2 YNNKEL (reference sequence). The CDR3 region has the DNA TGTGCCAGCAACCAAGGAGGGACTAGAAATAGTGAGCAGTTCTTC. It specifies CASNQGGTRNSEQFF.

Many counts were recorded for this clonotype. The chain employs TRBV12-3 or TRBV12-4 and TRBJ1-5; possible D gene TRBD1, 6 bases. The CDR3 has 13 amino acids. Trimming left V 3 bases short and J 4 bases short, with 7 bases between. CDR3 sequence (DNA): TGTGCCAGCAGTTTCGGACAGAATCAGCCCCAGCATTTT. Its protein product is CASSFGQNQPQHF.

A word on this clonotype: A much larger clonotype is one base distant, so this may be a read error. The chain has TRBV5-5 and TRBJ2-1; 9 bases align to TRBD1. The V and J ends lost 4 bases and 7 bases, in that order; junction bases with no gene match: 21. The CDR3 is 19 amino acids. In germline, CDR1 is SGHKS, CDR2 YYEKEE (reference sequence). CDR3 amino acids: CASSPSLTGGRVSWNEQFF. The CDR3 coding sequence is TGTGCCAGCAGCCCGAGTCTTACAGGGGGCAGGGTCTCGTGGAATGAGCAGTTCTTC. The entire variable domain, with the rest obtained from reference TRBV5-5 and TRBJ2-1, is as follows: DAGVTQSPTHLIKTRGQQVTLRCSPISGHKSVSWYQQVLGQGPQFIFQYYEKEERGRGNFPDRFSARQFPNYSSELNVNALLLGDSALYLCASSPSLTGGRVSWNEQFFGPGTRLTVL.

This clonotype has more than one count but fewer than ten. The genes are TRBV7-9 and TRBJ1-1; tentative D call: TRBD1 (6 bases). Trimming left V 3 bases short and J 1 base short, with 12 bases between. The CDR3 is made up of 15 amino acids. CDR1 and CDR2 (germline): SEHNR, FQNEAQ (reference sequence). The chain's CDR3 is CASSFPRGGNTEAFF. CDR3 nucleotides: TGTGCCAGCAGCTTCCCCAGGGGAGGGAACACTGAAGCTTTCTTT.

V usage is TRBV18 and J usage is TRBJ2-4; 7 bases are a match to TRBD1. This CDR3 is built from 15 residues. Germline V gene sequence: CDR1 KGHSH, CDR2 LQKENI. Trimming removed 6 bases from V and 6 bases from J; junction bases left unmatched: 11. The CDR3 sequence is CASSQRTGQANIQYF. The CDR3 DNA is TGTGCCAGCTCTCAAAGGACAGGCCAGGCAAACATTCAGTACTTC.

This CDR3 is CASSKVHSGGAENEQFF. The CDR3 DNA reads as TGTGCCAGTAGCAAAGTCCATAGCGGGGGGGCTGAAAATGAGCAGTTCTTC. J is TRBJ2-1 and V is TRBV19, with 11 bases identical to TRBD2. The ends lost 6 bases at V and 7 bases at J; junction bases unmatched: 14. Germline values: CDR1 LNHDA, CDR2 SQIVND (reference sequence). This CDR3 is 17 amino acids long.

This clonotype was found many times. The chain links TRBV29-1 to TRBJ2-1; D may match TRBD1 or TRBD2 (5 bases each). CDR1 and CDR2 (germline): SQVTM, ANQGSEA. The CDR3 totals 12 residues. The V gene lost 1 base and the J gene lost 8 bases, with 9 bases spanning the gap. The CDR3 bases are TGCAGCGTTGAAGGAGGGGTGGATGAGCAGTTCTTC. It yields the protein CSVEGGVDEQFF.

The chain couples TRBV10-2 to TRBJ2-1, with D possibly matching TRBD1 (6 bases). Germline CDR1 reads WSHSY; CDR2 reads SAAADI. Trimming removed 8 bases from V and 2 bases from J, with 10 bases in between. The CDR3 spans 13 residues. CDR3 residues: CASRKGAYNEQFF. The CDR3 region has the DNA TGCGCCAGCCGAAAGGGGGCCTACAATGAGCAGTTCTTC.

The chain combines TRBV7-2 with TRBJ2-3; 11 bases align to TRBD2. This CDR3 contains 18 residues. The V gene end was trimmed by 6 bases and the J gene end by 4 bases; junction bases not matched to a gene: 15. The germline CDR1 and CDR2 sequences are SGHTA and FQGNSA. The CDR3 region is CASSPELAGVRGADTQYF. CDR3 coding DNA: TGTGCCAGCAGTCCCGAACTAGCGGGGGTCCGCGGTGCAGATACGCAGTATTTT.

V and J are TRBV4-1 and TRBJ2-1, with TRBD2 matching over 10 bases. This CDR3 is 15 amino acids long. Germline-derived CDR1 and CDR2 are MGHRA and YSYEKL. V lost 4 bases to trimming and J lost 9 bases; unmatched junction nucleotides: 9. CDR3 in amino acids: CASSRRLAGAGEQFF. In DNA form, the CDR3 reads TGCGCCAGCAGCCGCCGACTAGCGGGTGCCGGTGAGCAGTTCTTC.